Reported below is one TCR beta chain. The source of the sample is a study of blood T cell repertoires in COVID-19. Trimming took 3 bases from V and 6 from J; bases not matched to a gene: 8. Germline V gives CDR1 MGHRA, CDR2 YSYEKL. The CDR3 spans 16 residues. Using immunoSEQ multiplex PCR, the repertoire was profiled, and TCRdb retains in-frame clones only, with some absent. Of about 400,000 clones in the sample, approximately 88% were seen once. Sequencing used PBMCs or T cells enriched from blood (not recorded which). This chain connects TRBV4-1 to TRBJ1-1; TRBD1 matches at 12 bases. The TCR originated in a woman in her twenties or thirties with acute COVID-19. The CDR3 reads CASSHVIRDRGPEAFF. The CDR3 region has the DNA TGCGCCAGCAGCCACGTAATCCGGGACAGGGGGCCTGAAGCTTTCTTT.